This T cell receptor (beta chain) emerged from a study of blood T cell repertoires in COVID-19. Looking at the study overall: Sites across the United States, Italy and Spain contributed samples from acute and convalescent COVID-19. T cells, B-cell-depleted T cells, or PBMCs supplied cDNA or gDNA.

Trimming took 5 bases from V and 10 from J; bases not matched to a gene: 5. This CDR3 contains 13 residues. Per the germline V gene, CDR1 is LGHNA and CDR2 is YSLEER. The authors' processing: Amplification of reference gene primers provided the estimated nucleated cell counts. TCRdb's table, derived via immunoSEQ multiplex PCR, lists solely in-frame clones and lacks some. V, J and clone size reflect that table, while D and trimming were determined from the DNA. Of about 200,000 clones in the sample, roughly 80% were seen once. This rearrangement joins TRBV4-3 to TRBJ1-6; 7 bases map to TRBD1. The sequencing sample was made of peripheral blood. This sequence originates from a woman of 80 years or more with acute or convalescent COVID-19. The CDR3 spells CASSDRDRSPLHF. Written as DNA, the CDR3 is TGCGCCAGCAGCGACAGGGATCGGTCACCCCTCCACTTT.